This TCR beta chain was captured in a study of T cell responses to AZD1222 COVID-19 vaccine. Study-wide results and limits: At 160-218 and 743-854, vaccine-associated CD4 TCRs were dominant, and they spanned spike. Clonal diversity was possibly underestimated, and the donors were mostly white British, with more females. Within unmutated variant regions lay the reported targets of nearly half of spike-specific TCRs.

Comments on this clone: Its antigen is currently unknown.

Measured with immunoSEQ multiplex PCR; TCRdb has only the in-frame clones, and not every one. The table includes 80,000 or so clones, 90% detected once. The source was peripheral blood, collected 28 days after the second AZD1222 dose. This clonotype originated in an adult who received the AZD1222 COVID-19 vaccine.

CDR3 residues: CASILGASGTLSYNEQFF. CDR3 nucleotide sequence: TGTGCCAGCATTCTGGGGGCTAGCGGGACGCTCTCCTACAATGAGCAGTTCTTC. The chain is built from TRBV7-2 and TRBJ2-1; TRBD2 matches 9 bases. CDR3 length equals 18 residues. V gave up 7 bases and J gave up 0 bases; unmatched junction bases: 13. Per the germline V gene, CDR1 is SGHTA and CDR2 is FQGNSA.